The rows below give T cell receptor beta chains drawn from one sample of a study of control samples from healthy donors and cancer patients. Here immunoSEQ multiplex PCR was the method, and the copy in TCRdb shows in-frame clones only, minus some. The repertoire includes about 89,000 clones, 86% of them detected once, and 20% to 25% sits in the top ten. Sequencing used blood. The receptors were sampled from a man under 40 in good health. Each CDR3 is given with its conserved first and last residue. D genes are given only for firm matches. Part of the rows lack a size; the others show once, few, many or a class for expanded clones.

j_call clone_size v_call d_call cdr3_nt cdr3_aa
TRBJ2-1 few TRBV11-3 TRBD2 TGTGCCAGCAGCTTAGCTAGCGGGGGAAACAATGAGCAGTTCTTC CASSLASGGNNEQFF
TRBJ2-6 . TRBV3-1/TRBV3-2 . TGTGCCAGCAGCCTCCGGCGGGACTCTGGGGCCAACGTCCTGACTTTC CASSLRRDSGANVLTF
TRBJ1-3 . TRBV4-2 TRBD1 TGTGCCAGCAGCCAAGCCGGGACAGGGGGAAACACCATATATTTT CASSQAGTGGNTIYF
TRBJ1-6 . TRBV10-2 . TGCGCCAGCAGGGATCCGAATTCACCCCTCCACTTT CASRDPNSPLHF
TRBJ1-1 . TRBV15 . TGTGCCACCAGCAGAGTGGGGAGGACTGAAGCTTTCTTT CATSRVGRTEAFF
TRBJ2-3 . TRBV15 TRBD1 TGTGCCACCAGCAGGGACCGAAGGACAGGGGCTGAAGATACGCAGTATTTT CATSRDRRTGAEDTQYF
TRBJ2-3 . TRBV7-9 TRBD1 TGTGCCAGCAGCTTGCGGAAGGGACAGGGGTTAAATACGCAGTATTTT CASSLRKGQGLNTQYF
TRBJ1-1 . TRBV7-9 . TGTGCCAGCAGCTTAGGCAGGGGTCGTGATGAAGCTTTCTTT CASSLGRGRDEAFF
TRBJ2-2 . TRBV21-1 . TGTGCCAGCAGCTCTCGCTCATTAGCCCTTCTCCGGGACGCCCAGAGCACCGGGGAGCTGTTTTTT CASSSRSLALLRDAQSTGELFF
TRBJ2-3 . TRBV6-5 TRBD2 TGTGCCAGCAGTTACTCCGGGGGGGCAGATACGCAGTATTTT CASSYSGGADTQYF
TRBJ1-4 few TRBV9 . TGTGCCAGCAGCGTAGGACAGGCAACTAATGAAAAACTGTTTTTT CASSVGQATNEKLFF
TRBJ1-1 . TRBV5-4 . TGTGCCAGCAGCCCCCCCTCAAAAAACGAGGCTGAAGCTTTCTTT CASSPPSKNEAEAFF
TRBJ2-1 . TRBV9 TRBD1 TGTGCCAGCAGCATCGGACAGGGGATAAGCAATGAGCAGTTCTTC CASSIGQGISNEQFF
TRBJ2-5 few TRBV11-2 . TGTGCCAGCAGCTTAGATGCGGCGGTAGAGACCCAGTACTTC CASSLDAAVETQYF